This T cell receptor beta chain was obtained from a study of blood T cell repertoires in COVID-19. The CDR3 loop spans 15 amino acids. Trimming removed 3 bases from V and 3 bases from J, with 14 bases in between. Germline CDR1 is MGHDK and CDR2 is SYGVNS. This clone came up a few times. Authors' data handling: Reference gene primers were amplified, and this amplification served to estimate nucleated cell counts. Using immunoSEQ multiplex PCR, the repertoire was profiled, and TCRdb retains in-frame clones only, with some absent. V and J calls and clone size follow that table, whereas D and trimming were derived from the DNA. The sample has 150,000 to 200,000 clones; approximately 82% are singletons.

The chain combines TRBV25-1 with TRBJ1-1; no clear D gene. The sample was peripheral blood. The receptor's source is a woman aged 80 or over with active or convalescent COVID-19. As DNA, the CDR3 is TGTGCCAGCAGTGAGCCGGGTCGAGGCGACACTGAAGCTTTCTTT. This codes for CASSEPGRGDTEAFF.